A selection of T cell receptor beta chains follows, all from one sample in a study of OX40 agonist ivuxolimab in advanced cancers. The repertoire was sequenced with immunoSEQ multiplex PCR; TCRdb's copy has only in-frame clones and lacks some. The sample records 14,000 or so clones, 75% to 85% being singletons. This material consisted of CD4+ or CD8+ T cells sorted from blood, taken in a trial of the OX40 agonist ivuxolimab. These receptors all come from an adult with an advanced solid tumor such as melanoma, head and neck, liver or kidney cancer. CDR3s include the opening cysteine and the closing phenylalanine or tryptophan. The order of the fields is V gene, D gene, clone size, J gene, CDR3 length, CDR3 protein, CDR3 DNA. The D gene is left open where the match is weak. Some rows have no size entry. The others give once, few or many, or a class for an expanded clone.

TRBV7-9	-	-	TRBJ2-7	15	CASTLGSQGGYEQYF	TGTGCCAGCACCTTAGGGTCTCAGGGTGGCTACGAGCAGTACTTC
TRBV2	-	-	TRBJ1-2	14	CASSDGQVSYGYTF	TGTGCCAGCAGTGACGGGCAGGTCTCGTATGGCTACACCTTC
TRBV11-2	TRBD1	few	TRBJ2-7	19	CASSFSGTGAPSTRGEQYF	TGTGCCAGCAGCTTCTCCGGGACAGGGGCCCCTAGCACCCGTGGGGAGCAGTACTTC
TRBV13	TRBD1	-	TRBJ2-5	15	CASSFGTTGGETQYF	TGTGCCAGCAGCTTTGGAACGACAGGGGGGGAGACCCAGTACTTC
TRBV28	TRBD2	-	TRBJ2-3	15	CASSWTSGATDTQYF	TGTGCCAGCAGTTGGACTAGCGGGGCCACAGATACGCAGTATTTT
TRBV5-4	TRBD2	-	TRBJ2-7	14	CASSLEGEGTEQYF	TGTGCCAGCAGCTTGGAAGGGGAGGGTACCGAGCAGTACTTC
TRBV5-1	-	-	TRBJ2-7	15	CASSPVAAWDYEQYF	TGCGCCAGCAGCCCCGTGGCGGCGTGGGACTACGAGCAGTACTTC
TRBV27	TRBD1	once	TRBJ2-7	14	CASSLWTGSYEQYF	TGTGCCAGCAGTTTATGGACAGGGTCCTACGAGCAGTACTTC
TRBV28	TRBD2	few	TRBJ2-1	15	CASKISTSGYNEQFF	TGTGCCAGCAAAATCTCGACTAGCGGTTACAATGAGCAGTTCTTC
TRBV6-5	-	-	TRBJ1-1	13	CASSYGVGTEAFF	TGTGCCAGCAGTTACGGGGTTGGCACTGAAGCTTTCTTT
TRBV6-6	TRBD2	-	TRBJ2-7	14	CASRPRGGLGEQYF	TGTGCCAGCAGACCCCGGGGGGGGCTTGGCGAGCAGTACTTC
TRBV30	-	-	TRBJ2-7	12	CAWSVNNYEQYF	TGTGCCTGGAGTGTTAATAACTACGAGCAGTACTTC
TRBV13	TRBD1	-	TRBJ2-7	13	CASSPGQGREQYF	TGTGCCAGCAGCCCAGGACAGGGGAGAGAGCAGTACTTC
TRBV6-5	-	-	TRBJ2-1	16	CASSYSEVSSYNEQFF	TGTGCCAGCAGTTACTCGGAGGTTAGCTCCTACAATGAGCAGTTCTTC
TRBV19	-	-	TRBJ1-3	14	CASSMLVSGNTIYF	TGTGCCAGTAGTATGTTAGTCTCTGGAAACACCATATATTTT
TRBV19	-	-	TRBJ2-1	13	CASSIHLYNEQFF	TGTGCCAGTAGTATTCATCTCTACAATGAGCAGTTCTTC
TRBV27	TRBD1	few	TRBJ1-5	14	CASSLSGGGQPQHF	TGTGCCAGCAGTTTATCAGGGGGCGGACAGCCCCAGCATTTT
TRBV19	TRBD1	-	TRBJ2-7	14	CASQQGSSAYEQYF	TGTGCCAGCCAACAGGGGTCCTCGGCCTACGAGCAGTACTTC
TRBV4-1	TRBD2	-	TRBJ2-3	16	CASTLSGADGTDTQYF	TGCGCCAGCACCCTTAGCGGGGCCGACGGGACAGATACGCAGTATTTT
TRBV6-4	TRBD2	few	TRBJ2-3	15	CASSGTSGGTDTQYF	TGTGCCAGCAGTGGGACTAGCGGGGGGACAGATACGCAGTATTTT
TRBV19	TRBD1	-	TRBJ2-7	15	CASMNRAGGFFEQYF	TGTGCCAGTATGAACCGGGCAGGGGGCTTTTTCGAGCAGTACTTC
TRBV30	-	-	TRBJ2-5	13	CAWSVWGKETQYF	TGTGCCTGGAGTGTATGGGGGAAAGAGACCCAGTACTTC
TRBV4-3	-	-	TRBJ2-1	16	CASSQDTESSYNEQFF	TGCGCCAGCAGCCAAGACACAGAGAGCTCCTACAATGAGCAGTTCTTC
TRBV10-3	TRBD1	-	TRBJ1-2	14	CAISPEGARVAYTF	TGTGCCATCAGCCCTGAGGGGGCTAGGGTGGCCTACACCTTC
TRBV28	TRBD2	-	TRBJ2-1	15	CASSSYSGRASVQFF	TGTGCCAGCAGTTCTTATAGCGGGAGGGCCTCGGTGCAGTTCTTC
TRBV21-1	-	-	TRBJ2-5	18	CASSKAHRQGTAQETQYF	TGTGCCAGCAGCAAGGCCCACAGACAGGGTACGGCGCAAGAGACCCAGTACTTC
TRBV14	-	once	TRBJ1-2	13	CASSLGTVYGYTF	TGTGCCAGCAGCCTCGGGACCGTCTATGGCTACACCTTC
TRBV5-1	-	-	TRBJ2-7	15	CASSLAGEGWGEQYF	TGCGCCAGCAGCTTGGCCGGGGAAGGATGGGGCGAGCAGTACTTC
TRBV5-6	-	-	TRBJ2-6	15	CASSLGLSGANVLTF	TGTGCCAGCAGCTTGGGACTGTCTGGGGCCAACGTCCTGACTTTC
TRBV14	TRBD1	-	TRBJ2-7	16	CASSRSPRTGAYEQYF	TGTGCCAGCAGCCGCTCCCCGCGGACAGGGGCCTACGAGCAGTACTTC
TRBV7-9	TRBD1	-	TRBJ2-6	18	CASSYPGQGRSGANVLTF	TGTGCCAGCAGCTACCCGGGACAGGGGAGATCTGGGGCCAACGTCCTGACTTTC
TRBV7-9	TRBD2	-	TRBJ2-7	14	CASSPPGGIYEQYF	TGTGCCAGCAGCCCGCCGGGGGGGATATACGAGCAGTACTTC
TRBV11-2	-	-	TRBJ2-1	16	CASSLAPPSSYNEQFF	TGTGCCAGCAGCTTAGCCCCCCCCAGCTCCTACAATGAGCAGTTCTTC
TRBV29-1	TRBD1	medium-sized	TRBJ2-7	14	CSVELWDRGNEQYF	TGCAGCGTTGAACTGTGGGACAGGGGGAACGAGCAGTACTTC
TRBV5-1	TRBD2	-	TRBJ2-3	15	CASSLSAGGTDTQYF	TGCGCCAGCAGCTTGTCAGCGGGAGGGACAGATACGCAGTATTTT
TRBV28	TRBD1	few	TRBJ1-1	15	CASSHRGRGFTEAFF	TGTGCCAGCAGTCACAGGGGGCGCGGTTTCACTGAAGCTTTCTTT